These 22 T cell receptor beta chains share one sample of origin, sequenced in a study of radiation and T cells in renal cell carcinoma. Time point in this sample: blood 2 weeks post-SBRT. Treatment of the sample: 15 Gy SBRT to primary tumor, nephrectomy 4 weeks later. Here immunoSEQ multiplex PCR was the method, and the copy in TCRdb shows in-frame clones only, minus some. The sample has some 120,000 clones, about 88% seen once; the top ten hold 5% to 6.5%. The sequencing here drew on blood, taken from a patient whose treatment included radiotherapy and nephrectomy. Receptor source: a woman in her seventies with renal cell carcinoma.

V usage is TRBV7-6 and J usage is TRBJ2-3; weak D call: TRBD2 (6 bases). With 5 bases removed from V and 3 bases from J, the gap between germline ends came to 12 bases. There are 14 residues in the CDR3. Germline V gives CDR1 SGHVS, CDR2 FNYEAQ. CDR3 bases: TGTGCCAGCAGCCGGGACTTCCGGACAGATACGCAGTATTTT. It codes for CASSRDFRTDTQYF.

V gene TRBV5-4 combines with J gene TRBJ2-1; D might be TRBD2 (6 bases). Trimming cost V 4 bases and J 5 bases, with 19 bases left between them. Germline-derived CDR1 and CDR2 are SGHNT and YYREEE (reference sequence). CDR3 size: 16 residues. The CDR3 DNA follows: TGTGCCAGCAGCCAGGGCGGGGCAGGGTTTGACAATGAGCAGTTCTTC. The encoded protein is CASSQGGAGFDNEQFF.

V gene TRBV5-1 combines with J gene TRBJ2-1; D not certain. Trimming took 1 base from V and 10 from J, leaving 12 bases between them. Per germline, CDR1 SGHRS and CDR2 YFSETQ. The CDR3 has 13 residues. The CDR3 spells CASSLPTPQEQFF. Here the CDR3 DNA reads TGCGCCAGCAGCTTGCCTACACCTCAAGAGCAGTTCTTC.

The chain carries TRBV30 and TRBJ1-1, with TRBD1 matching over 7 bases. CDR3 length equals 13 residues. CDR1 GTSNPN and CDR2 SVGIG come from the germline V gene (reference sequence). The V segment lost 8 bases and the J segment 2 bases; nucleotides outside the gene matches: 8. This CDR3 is CAIQGIANTEAFF. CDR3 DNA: TGTGCCATACAGGGGATAGCCAACACTGAAGCTTTCTTT.

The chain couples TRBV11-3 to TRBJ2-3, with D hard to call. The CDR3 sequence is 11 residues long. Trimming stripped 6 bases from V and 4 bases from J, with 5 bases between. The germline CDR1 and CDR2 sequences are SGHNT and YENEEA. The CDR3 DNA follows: TGTGCCAGCAGGGCTTCAGATACGCAGTATTTT. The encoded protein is CASRASDTQYF.

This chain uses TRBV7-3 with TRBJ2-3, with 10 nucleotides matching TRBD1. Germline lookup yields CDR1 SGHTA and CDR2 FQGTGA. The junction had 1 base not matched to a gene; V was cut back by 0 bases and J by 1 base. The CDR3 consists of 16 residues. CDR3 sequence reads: CASSLTGTGGTDTQYF. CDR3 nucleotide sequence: TGTGCCAGCAGCTTAACCGGGACAGGGGGCACAGATACGCAGTATTTT. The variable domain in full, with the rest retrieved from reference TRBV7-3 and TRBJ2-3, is GAGVSQTPSNKVTEKGKYVELRCDPISGHTALYWYRQSLGQGPEFLIYFQGTGAADDSGLPNDRFFAVRPEGSVSTLKIQRTERGDSAVYLCASSLTGTGGTDTQYFGPGTRLTVL.

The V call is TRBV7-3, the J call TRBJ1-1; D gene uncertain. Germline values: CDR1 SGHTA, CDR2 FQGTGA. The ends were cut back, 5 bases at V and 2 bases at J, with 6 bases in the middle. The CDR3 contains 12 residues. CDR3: CASSPPNTEAFF. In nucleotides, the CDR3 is TGTGCCAGCAGCCCCCCCAACACTGAAGCTTTCTTT.

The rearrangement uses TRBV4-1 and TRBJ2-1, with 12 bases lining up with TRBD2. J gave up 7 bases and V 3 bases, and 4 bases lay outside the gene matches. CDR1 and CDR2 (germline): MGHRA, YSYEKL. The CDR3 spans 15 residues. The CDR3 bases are TGCGCCAGCAGCCAGCTAGCGGGGGGGCCTAATGAGCAGTTCTTC. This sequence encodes CASSQLAGGPNEQFF.

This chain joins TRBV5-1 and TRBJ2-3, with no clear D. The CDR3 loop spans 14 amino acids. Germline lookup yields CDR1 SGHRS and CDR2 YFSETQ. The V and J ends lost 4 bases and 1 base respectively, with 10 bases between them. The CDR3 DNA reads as TGCGCCAGCAGCCTCGCAACACGCACAGATACGCAGTATTTT. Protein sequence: CASSLATRTDTQYF.

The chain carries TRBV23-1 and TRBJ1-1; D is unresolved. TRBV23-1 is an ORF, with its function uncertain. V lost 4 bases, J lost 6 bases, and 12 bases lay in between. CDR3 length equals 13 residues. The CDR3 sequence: CASSLALRAEAFF. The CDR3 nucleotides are TGCGCCAGCAGTCTAGCGCTCCGGGCTGAAGCTTTCTTT.

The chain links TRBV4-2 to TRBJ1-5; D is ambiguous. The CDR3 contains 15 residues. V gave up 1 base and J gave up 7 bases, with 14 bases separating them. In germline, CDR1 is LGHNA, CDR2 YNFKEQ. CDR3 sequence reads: CASSQGSGAGQPQHF. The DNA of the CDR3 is TGTGCCAGCAGCCAAGGTTCAGGAGCCGGGCAGCCCCAGCATTTT.

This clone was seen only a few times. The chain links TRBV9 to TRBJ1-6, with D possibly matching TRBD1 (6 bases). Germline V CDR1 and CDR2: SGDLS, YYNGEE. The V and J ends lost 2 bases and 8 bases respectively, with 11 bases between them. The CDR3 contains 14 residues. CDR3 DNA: TGTGCCAGCAGCGTCGGGACAAAAGATTCACCCCTCCACTTT. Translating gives CASSVGTKDSPLHF. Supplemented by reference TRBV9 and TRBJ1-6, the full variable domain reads DSGVTQTPKHLITATGQRVTLRCSPRSGDLSVYWYQQSLDQGLQFLIQYYNGEERAKGNILERFSAQQFPDLHSELNLSSLELGDSALYFCASSVGTKDSPLHFGNGTRLTVT.

CDR3 amino acids: CAIKTEGGNSPLHF. The CDR3 DNA sequence: TGTGCCATCAAGACAGAAGGGGGGAATTCACCCCTCCACTTT. This sequence joins TRBV10-3 and TRBJ1-6; the D gene is possibly TRBD1 (6 bases). This CDR3 has 14 amino acids. Trimming removed 7 bases at V and 7 bases at J, with 14 bases between. Germline assignment: CDR1 ENHRY and CDR2 SYGVKD.

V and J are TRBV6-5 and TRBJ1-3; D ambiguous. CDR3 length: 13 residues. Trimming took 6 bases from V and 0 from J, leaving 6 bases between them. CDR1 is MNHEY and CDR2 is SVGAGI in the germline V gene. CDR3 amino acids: CASRRPSGNTIYF. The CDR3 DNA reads TGTGCCAGCAGGCGCCCCTCTGGAAACACCATATATTTT.

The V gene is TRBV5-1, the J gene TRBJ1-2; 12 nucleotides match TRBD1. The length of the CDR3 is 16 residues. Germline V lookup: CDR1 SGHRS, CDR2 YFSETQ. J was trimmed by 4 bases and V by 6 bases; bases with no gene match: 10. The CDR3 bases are TGCGCCAGCAAGCCGGGACAGGGGGCGCCCGCCTATGGCTACACCTTC. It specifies CASKPGQGAPAYGYTF. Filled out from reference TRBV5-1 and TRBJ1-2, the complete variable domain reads KAGVTQTPRYLIKTRGQQVTLSCSPISGHRSVSWYQQTPGQGLQFLFEYFSETQRNKGNFPGRFSGRQFSNSRSEMNVSTLELGDSALYLCASKPGQGAPAYGYTFGSGTRLTVV.

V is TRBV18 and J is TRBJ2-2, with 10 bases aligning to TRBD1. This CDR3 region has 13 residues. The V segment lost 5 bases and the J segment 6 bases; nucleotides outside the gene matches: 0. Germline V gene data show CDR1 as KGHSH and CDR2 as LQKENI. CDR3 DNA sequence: TGTGCCAGCTCAGACAGGGGGCCCGGGGAGCTGTTTTTT. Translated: CASSDRGPGELFF. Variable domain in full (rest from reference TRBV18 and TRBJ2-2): NAGVMQNPRHLVRRRGQEARLRCSPMKGHSHVYWYRQLPEEGLKFMVYLQKENIIDESGMPKERFSAEFPKEGPSILRIQQVVRGDSAAYFCASSDRGPGELFFGEGSRLTVL.

The CDR3 reads CASTRGLSTDTQYF. DNA for the CDR3: TGTGCCAGCACCCGGGGACTCAGCACAGATACGCAGTATTTT. The chain combines TRBV9 with TRBJ2-3; possible D gene TRBD2, 6 bases. V shed 6 bases and J shed 0 bases, with 11 bases lying between them. The CDR3 extends over 14 amino acids. Germline CDR1 is SGDLS and CDR2 is YYNGEE.

This CDR3 is CASSMRRLDGAGELFF. The CDR3 region has the DNA TGTGCCAGTAGTATGAGACGTCTAGATGGTGCCGGGGAGCTGTTTTTT. The chain links TRBV19 to TRBJ2-2; D not resolved. Germline values: CDR1 LNHDA, CDR2 SQIVND (reference sequence). V was clipped by 3 bases and J by 6 bases, with 17 bases between them. The CDR3 length is 16 residues.

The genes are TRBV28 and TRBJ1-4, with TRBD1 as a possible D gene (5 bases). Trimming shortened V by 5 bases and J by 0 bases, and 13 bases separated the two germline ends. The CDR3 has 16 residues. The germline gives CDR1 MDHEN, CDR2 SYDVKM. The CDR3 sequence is CASSPPPGATNEKLFF. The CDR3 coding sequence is TGTGCCAGCAGTCCCCCTCCGGGGGCAACTAATGAAAAACTGTTTTTT.

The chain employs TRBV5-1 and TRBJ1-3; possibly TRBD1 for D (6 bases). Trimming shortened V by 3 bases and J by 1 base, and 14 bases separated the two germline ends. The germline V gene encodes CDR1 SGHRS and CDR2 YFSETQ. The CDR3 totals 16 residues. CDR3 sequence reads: CASSWGPRQSGNTIYF. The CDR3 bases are TGCGCCAGCAGCTGGGGGCCAAGGCAGTCTGGAAACACCATATATTTT.

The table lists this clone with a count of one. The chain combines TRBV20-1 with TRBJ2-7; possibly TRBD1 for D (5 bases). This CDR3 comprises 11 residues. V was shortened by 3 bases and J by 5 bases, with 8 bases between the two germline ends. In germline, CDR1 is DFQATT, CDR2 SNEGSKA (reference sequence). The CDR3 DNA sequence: TGCAGTGCTAGGCAGGGTCACGAGCAGTACTTC. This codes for CSARQGHEQYF.

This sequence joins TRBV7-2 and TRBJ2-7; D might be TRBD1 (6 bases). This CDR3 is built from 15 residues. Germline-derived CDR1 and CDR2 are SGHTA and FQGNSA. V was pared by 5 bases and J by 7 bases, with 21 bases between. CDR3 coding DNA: TGTGCCAGCAGCGAGTCCGGGACACATGAGCGGGAGCAGTACTTC. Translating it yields CASSESGTHEREQYF.